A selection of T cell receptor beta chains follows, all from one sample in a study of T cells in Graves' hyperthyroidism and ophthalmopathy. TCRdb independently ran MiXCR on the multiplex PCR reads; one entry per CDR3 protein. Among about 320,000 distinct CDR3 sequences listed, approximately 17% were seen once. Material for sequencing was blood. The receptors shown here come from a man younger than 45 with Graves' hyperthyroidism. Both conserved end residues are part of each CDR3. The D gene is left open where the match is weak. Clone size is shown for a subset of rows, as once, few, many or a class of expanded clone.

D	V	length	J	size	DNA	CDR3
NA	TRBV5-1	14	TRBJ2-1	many	TGCGCCAGCAGCTTGGAACTACCGAACAATGAGCAGTTCTTC	CASSLELPNNEQFF
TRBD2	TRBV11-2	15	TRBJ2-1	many	TGTGCCAGCAGCAAGGAGACTAGCGCTTCAAATGAGCAGTTCTTC	CASSKETSASNEQFF
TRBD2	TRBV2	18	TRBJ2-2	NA	TGTGCCAGCAGTGAATACCCCGGACTAGCGGGTGGAGTCGGGGAGCTGTTTTTT	CASSEYPGLAGGVGELFF
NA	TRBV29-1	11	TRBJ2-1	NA	TGCAGCGGGGGATCTAGGGATGAGCAGTTCTTC	CSGGSRDEQFF
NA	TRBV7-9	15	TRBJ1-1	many	TGTGCCAGCAGCAAGCATGCCGGGAGGAACACTGAAGCTTTCTTT	CASSKHAGRNTEAFF
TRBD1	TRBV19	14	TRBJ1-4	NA	TGTGCCAGTAGTATGGGACAGGATGGGGAAAAACTGTTTTTT	CASSMGQDGEKLFF
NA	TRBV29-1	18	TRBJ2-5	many	TGCAGCGTTGCGTTCGAGGTCTTGGGGGGCGAGACCCAAGAGACCCAGTACTTC	CSVAFEVLGGETQETQYF
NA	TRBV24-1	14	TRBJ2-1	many	TGTGCCACCAGTGGAGGACTACCATACAATGAGCAGTTCTTC	CATSGGLPYNEQFF
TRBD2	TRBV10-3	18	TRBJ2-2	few	TGTGCCACGACCGGGACTAGCCTCCGAAGCTCGATCACCGGGGAGCTGTTTTTT	CATTGTSLRSSITGELFF
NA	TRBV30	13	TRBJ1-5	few	TGTGCCGCACAGGGAGGTGAAGAACAGCCCCAGCATTTT	CAAQGGEEQPQHF
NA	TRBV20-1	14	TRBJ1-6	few	TGCAGTGCTAGACCCGGCTCCTATAATTCACCCCTCCACTTT	CSARPGSYNSPLHF
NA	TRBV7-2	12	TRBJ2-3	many	TGTGCCAGCAGCCCCGGTGGGGATACGCAGTATTTT	CASSPGGDTQYF
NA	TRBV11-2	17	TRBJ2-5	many	TGTGCCAGCAGCTTAGGGGGGGGAACAGGGGCTCAAGAGACCCAGTACTTC	CASSLGGGTGAQETQYF
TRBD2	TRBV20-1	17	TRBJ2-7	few	TGCAGTGCTAGAGATCTAACTAGCGATCCAGATTACTACAAGCAGTACTTC	CSARDLTSDPDYYKQYF
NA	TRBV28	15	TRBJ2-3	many	TGTGCCAGCAGTTTGGGGGGACAGAGCACAGATACGCAGTATTTT	CASSLGGQSTDTQYF
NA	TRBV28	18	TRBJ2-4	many	TGTGCCAGCAGTTTATCGACAGCAGGGACACTAGCCAAAAACATTCAGTACTTC	CASSLSTAGTLAKNIQYF
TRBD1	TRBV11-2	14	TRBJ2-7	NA	TGTGCCAGCAGCTTACAGGGACAGGGAACGAGGCAGTACTTC	CASSLQGQGTRQYF
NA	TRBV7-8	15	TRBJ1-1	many	TGTGCCAGCAGCTTAGATAGGTGGGGGGGTACTGAAGCTTTCTTT	CASSLDRWGGTEAFF
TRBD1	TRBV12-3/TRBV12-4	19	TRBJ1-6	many	TGTGCCAGCAGTTTTCTCCGGGACAGTCTACTCGAGGATAATTCACCCCTCCACTTT	CASSFLRDSLLEDNSPLHF
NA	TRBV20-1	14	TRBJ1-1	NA	TGCAGTGCTCCGGGCCCGCCCTCGGTCACTAAAGCTTTCTTT	CSAPGPPSVTKAFF
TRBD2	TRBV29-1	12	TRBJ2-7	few	TGCAGCGTCTTAAAGTGGGGAGGGGAGCAGTACTTC	CSVLKWGGEQYF
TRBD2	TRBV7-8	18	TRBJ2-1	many	TGTGCCAGCAGCTTAGAACGCAGCATAGCGGGAGGGAAGTATGAGCAGTTCTTC	CASSLERSIAGGKYEQFF
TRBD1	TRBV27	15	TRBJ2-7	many	TGTGCCAGCTCAACAGGCGGGACAGGGGTTGGCGAGCAGTACTTC	CASSTGGTGVGEQYF
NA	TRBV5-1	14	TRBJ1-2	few	TGCGCCAGCAGCTTGGAACGGATGAACTATGGCTACACCTTC	CASSLERMNYGYTF
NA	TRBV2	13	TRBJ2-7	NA	TGTGCCAGAAGGGGTAGCGGTACGAGAGAGCAGTACTTC	CARRGSGTREQYF
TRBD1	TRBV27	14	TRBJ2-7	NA	TGTGCCAGCAGGCCGGGACAGGGGGTTTCCGAGCAGTACTTC	CASRPGQGVSEQYF
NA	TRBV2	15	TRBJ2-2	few	TGTGCCAGCAGTGAGGTGTCAGGGTATACCGGGGAGCTGTTTTTT	CASSEVSGYTGELFF
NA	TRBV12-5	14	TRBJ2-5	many	TGTGCTAGTGCCCTGCGGGACGTCCAAGAGACCCAGTACTTC	CASALRDVQETQYF
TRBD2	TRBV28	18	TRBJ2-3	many	TGTGCCAGCTCCTTGGGGCTAGCGGGAGAATGGAGCACAGATACGCAGTATTTT	CASSLGLAGEWSTDTQYF
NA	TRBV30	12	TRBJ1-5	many	TGTGCCTGGAGTGGGGGCAATCAGCCCCAGCATTTT	CAWSGGNQPQHF
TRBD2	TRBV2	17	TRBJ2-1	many	TGTGCCAGCATAGGGACTAGCGGGAGAGGGTCCTACAATGAGCAGTTCTTC	CASIGTSGRGSYNEQFF
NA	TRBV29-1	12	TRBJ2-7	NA	TGCAGCGTTGACGGCGCAAACTACGAGCAGTACTTC	CSVDGANYEQYF
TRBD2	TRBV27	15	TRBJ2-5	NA	TGTGCCAGCAGCCCTCGCAGCGGGAGGGAAGAGACCCAGTACTTC	CASSPRSGREETQYF
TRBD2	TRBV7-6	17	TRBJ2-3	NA	TGTGCCAGCAGCAGATACCGCGCGGGAGGGCCTCGGGATACGCAGTATTTT	CASSRYRAGGPRDTQYF
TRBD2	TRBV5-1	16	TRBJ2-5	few	TGCGCCAGCAGCGTATTACTAGCGGAAACTCAAGAGACCCAGTACTTC	CASSVLLAETQETQYF
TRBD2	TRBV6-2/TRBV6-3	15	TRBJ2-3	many	TGTGCCAGCAGTTACGGCCTAGCGGGGACTACTACGCAGTATTTT	CASSYGLAGTTTQYF
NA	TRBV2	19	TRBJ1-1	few	TGTGCCAGCAGTGAAGGTCTAGGGTACCATGGTTCCAGGGACACTGAAGCTTTCTTT	CASSEGLGYHGSRDTEAFF
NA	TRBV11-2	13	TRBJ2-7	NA	TGTGCCAGCAGCTTAGGACAGAGCCACGAGCAGTACTTC	CASSLGQSHEQYF
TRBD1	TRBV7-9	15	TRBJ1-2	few	TGTGCCAGCAGCTCCAACAGGGGGATAGGCTATGGCTACACCTTC	CASSSNRGIGYGYTF
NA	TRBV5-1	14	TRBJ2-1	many	TGCGCCAGCAGCTTGGAAATGGGGTCCAATGAGCAGTTCTTC	CASSLEMGSNEQFF
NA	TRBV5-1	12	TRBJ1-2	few	TGCGCCAGCAGCTGGAGGGAAGGCGGCTACACCTTC	CASSWREGGYTF
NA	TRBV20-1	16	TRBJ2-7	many	TGCAGTGCTAGGGGGCCGTCAAGCATCCCGGGCTACGAGCAGTACTTC	CSARGPSSIPGYEQYF
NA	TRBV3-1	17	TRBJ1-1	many	TGTGCCAGCAGCCAAGTGTGGGGAGACAGGCGGAACACTGAAGCTTTCTTT	CASSQVWGDRRNTEAFF
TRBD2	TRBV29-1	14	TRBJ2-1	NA	TGCAGCGTTGTTTGGCTAGCGGGAGGCAATGAGCAGTTCTTC	CSVVWLAGGNEQFF
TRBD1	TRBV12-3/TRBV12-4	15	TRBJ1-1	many	TGTGCCAGCAGCTCGACAGGGGGCGGGAACACTGAAGCTTTCTTT	CASSSTGGGNTEAFF
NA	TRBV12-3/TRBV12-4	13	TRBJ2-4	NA	TGTGCCAGCAGGGGGGTGGCCAAAAACATTCAGTACTTC	CASRGVAKNIQYF
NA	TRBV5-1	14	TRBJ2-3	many	TGCGCCAGCAGCGAACAATCCGCGGAAGATACGCAGTATTTT	CASSEQSAEDTQYF